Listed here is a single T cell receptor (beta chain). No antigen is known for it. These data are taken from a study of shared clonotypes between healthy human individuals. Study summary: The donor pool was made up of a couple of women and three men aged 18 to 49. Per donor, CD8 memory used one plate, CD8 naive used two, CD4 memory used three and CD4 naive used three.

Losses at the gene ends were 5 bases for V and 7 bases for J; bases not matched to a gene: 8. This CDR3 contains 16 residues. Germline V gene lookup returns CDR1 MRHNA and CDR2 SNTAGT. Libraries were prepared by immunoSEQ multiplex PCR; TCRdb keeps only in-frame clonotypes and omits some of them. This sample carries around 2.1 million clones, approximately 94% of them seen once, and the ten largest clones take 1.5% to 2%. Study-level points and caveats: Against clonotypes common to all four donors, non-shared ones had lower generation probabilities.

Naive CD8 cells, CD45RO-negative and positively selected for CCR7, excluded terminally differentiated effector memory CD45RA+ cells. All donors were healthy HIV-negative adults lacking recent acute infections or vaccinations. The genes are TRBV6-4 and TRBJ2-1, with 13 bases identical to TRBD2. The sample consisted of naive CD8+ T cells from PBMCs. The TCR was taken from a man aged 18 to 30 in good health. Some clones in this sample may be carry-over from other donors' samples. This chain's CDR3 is CASSSPGLAGINEQFF. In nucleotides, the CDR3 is TGTGCCAGCAGTTCACCGGGACTAGCGGGAATTAATGAGCAGTTCTTC.